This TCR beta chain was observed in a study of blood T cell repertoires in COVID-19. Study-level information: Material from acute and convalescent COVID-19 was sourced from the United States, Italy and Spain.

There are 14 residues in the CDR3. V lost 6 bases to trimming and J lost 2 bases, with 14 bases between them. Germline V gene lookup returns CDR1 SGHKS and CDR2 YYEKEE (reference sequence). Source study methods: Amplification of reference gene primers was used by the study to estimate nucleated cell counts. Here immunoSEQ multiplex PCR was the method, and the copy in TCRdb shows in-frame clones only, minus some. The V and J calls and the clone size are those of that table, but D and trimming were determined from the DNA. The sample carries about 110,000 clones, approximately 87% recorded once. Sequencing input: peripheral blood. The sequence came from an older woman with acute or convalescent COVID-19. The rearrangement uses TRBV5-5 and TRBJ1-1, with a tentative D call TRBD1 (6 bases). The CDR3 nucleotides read TGTGCCAGCAACAACAGGGATTATAACACTGAAGCTTTCTTT. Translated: CASNNRDYNTEAFF. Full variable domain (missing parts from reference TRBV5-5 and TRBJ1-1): DAGVTQSPTHLIKTRGQQVTLRCSPISGHKSVSWYQQVLGQGPQFIFQYYEKEERGRGNFPDRFSARQFPNYSSELNVNALLLGDSALYLCASNNRDYNTEAFFGQGTRLTVV.